The 23 T cell receptor beta chains reported below all come from one sample, sequenced in a study of shared clonotypes between healthy human individuals. Assay: immunoSEQ multiplex PCR; the TCRdb copy retains only in-frame clones and omits some. The data show over a million clones, more than 95% seen once. Sequenced material: naive CD4+ T cells sorted from blood. Noted subset: CD45RA+ positively selected. The origin of the receptors is a young man in good health.

The chain links TRBV6-5 to TRBJ1-5; D remains unclear. Trimming removed 6 bases at V and 2 bases at J, with 14 bases between. The CDR3 covers 15 residues. Germline-derived CDR1 and CDR2 are MNHEY and SVGAGI. The CDR3 region has the DNA TGTGCCAGCAGGCCAAGGGCAGGAGGCAATCAGCCCCAGCATTTT. The encoded protein is CASRPRAGGNQPQHF.

The J gene is TRBJ1-1, the V gene TRBV4-2; tentative D call: TRBD1 (6 bases). The length of the CDR3 is 15 residues. V lost 4 bases and J 2 bases, leaving 14 bases between the germline ends. CDR1 is LGHNA, CDR2 YNFKEQ, per germline. In DNA form, the CDR3 reads TGTGCCAGCAGCCTTACCACAGGGACAAACACTGAAGCTTTCTTT. This sequence encodes CASSLTTGTNTEAFF.

The V and J genes are TRBV10-2 and TRBJ2-7, with 10 bases matching TRBD1. Germline CDR1 is WSHSY and CDR2 is SAAADI. The ends lost 6 bases at V and 2 bases at J; junction bases unmatched: 1. The CDR3 consists of 13 residues. The CDR3 sequence: CASRTGGPYEQYF. CDR3 DNA: TGCGCCAGCAGGACAGGGGGCCCCTACGAGCAGTACTTC.

In this sample, this clone turned up once. Other DNA sequences of this sample code for an identical CDR3. The chain links TRBV9 to TRBJ2-5; tentative D call: TRBD2 (6 bases). Germline CDR1 SGDLS, CDR2 YYNGEE. Trimming took off 2 bases at V and 0 bases at J, with 8 bases between the two ends. The CDR3 length is 14 residues. In DNA form, the CDR3 reads TGTGCCAGCAGCGTTACGGGGGACCAAGAGACCCAGTACTTC. It is translated as CASSVTGDQETQYF.

The chain employs TRBV5-1 and TRBJ2-1; D is possibly TRBD2 (5 bases). Germline lookup yields CDR1 SGHRS and CDR2 YFSETQ. The CDR3 is 14 residues long. V was pared by 8 bases and J by 2 bases, with 14 bases between. The CDR3 spells CASKPEVAYNEQFF. The CDR3 DNA is TGCGCCAGTAAACCGGAGGTAGCCTACAATGAGCAGTTCTTC.

The chain couples TRBV19 to TRBJ2-7; 7 bases are shared with TRBD1. Germline V CDR1 and CDR2: LNHDA, SQIVND (reference sequence). The CDR3 covers 14 residues. Trimming cost V 2 bases and J 3 bases; bases outside gene matches: 4. Written as DNA, the CDR3 is TGTGCCAGTAGTATACGACAGGGATTCTACGAGCAGTACTTC. Amino acids: CASSIRQGFYEQYF.

The gene calls are TRBV5-1 and TRBJ2-3, with 9 bases that match TRBD1. This CDR3 is built from 16 residues. Germline V CDR1 and CDR2: SGHRS, YFSETQ. V shed 3 bases, J shed 1 base, and the junction held 6 bases outside the gene matches. In DNA form, the CDR3 reads TGCGCCAGCAGCTCAATGACAGGGGGAGGCACAGATACGCAGTATTTT. Protein sequence: CASSSMTGGGTDTQYF.

The V call is TRBV7-3, the J call TRBJ2-2; 12 bases match TRBD2. CDR1 and CDR2 from the germline V gene are SGHTA and FQGTGA. The CDR3 length is 16 residues. The V segment lost 5 bases and the J segment 5 bases; nucleotides outside the gene matches: 6. The CDR3 DNA is TGTGCCAGCAGCGAAGGGACTAGCGGGTCTACCGGGGAGCTGTTTTTT. It codes for CASSEGTSGSTGELFF. The whole variable domain, remainder taken from reference TRBV7-3 and TRBJ2-2, is GAGVSQTPSNKVTEKGKYVELRCDPISGHTALYWYRQSLGQGPEFLIYFQGTGAADDSGLPNDRFFAVRPEGSVSTLKIQRTERGDSAVYLCASSEGTSGSTGELFFGEGSRLTVL.

CDR3 residues: CASSREGVSGGGVQYF. DNA for the CDR3: TGTGCCAGCAGCCGAGAGGGTGTTTCAGGGGGTGGGGTTCAGTACTTC. This chain links TRBV5-4 with TRBJ2-4, with 7 bases fitting TRBD1. This CDR3 spans 16 amino acids. Germline CDR1 is SGHNT and CDR2 is YYREEE (reference sequence). V shed 4 bases and J 11 bases; nucleotides not matched to a gene: 18.

This chain links TRBV5-8 with TRBJ2-3; no firm D call. CDR3 length: 14 amino acids. Germline V gene data show CDR1 as SGHTS and CDR2 as YDEGEE. V lost 2 bases, J lost 2 bases, and 9 bases lay in between. CDR3 residues: CASSLWVITDTQYF. As DNA, the CDR3 is TGTGCCAGCAGCTTATGGGTAATCACAGATACGCAGTATTTT.

V usage is TRBV12-2 and J usage is TRBJ2-7; the DNA was not used to check the table's D call, TRBD1. TRBV12-2 constitutes a pseudogene. The CDR3 extends over 16 amino acids. The CDR3 bases are TGTGCAAGTCGCTTAAGCGTTGAGACAGGTTCCTACGAGCAGTACTTC. As protein: CASRLSVETGSYEQYF.

The chain couples TRBV9 to TRBJ2-3; 9 positions agree with TRBD1. V lost 0 bases, J lost 5 bases, and 10 bases stayed unmatched. Germline V CDR1 and CDR2: SGDLS, YYNGEE. This CDR3 spans 17 amino acids. CDR3 nucleotide sequence: TGTGCCAGCAGCGTAGGGAGGCGGGACAGGGTGTTAGATACGCAGTATTTT. Encoded protein: CASSVGRRDRVLDTQYF. The full variable domain, completed using reference TRBV9 and TRBJ2-3, is DSGVTQTPKHLITATGQRVTLRCSPRSGDLSVYWYQQSLDQGLQFLIQYYNGEERAKGNILERFSAQQFPDLHSELNLSSLELGDSALYFCASSVGRRDRVLDTQYFGPGTRLTVL.

This rearrangement joins TRBV5-1 to TRBJ1-1; D unresolved. Looked up from germline, CDR1 is SGHRS and CDR2 is YFSETQ. The length of the CDR3 is 13 residues. The V end lost 2 bases, the J end lost 6 bases, and 11 bases lay between the germline ends. The CDR3 coding sequence is TGCGCCAGCAGCTTAGCAGAGTGGGCTGAAGCTTTCTTT. Encoded protein: CASSLAEWAEAFF.

This chain links TRBV28 with TRBJ1-5; unclear D gene. From germline, CDR1 is MDHEN and CDR2 SYDVKM. CDR3 length equals 14 residues. The DNA of the CDR3 is TGTGCGATCCAGATTTCTAATAGCAATCAGCCCCAGCATTTT. Protein product: CAIQISNSNQPQHF.

This chain's CDR3 is CASSSTRTGGETQYF. The CDR3 DNA sequence: TGTGCCAGCAGTTCCACCAGGACCGGTGGAGAGACCCAGTACTTC. This sequence joins TRBV27 and TRBJ2-5; no reliable D call. Trimming took 4 bases from V and 4 from J, leaving 16 bases between them. Germline CDR1 and CDR2: MNHEY and SMNVEV (reference sequence). The CDR3 contains 15 residues.

The genes are TRBV5-6 and TRBJ2-1; 7 bases are shared with TRBD2. Losses at the gene ends were 4 bases for V and 5 bases for J; bases not matched to a gene: 9. The CDR3 contains 15 residues. Germline-derived CDR1 and CDR2 are SGHDT and YYEEEE. The CDR3 nucleotides are TGTGCCAGCAGCCCTAGGGGAGGGTCAAACAATGAGCAGTTCTTC. This encodes CASSPRGGSNNEQFF.

The CDR3 DNA reads TGCAGCGTTGAAGATCTCGGCAGTCCGCAGTATTTT. It codes for CSVEDLGSPQYF. This chain connects TRBV29-1 to TRBJ2-3, with D uncertain. Between the trimmed V and J ends, which lost 0 bases and 10 bases, there was a span of 11 bases. This CDR3 has 12 amino acids. Per the germline V gene, CDR1 is SQVTM and CDR2 is ANQGSEA.

This clone was recorded once. The J gene is TRBJ2-1, the V gene TRBV5-4; 9 nucleotides line up with TRBD2. Germline V gene data show CDR1 as SGHNT and CDR2 as YYREEE (reference sequence). The CDR3 length is 16 residues. V gave up 4 bases and J gave up 8 bases; unmatched junction bases: 13. CDR3 in DNA: TGTGCCAGCAGCCCGCTCCCTAGCGGGAAAAGGTATGAGCAGTTCTTC. This translates into CASSPLPSGKRYEQFF.

The J gene is TRBJ1-1, the V gene TRBV7-8, with D unresolved. The V and J ends lost 1 base and 1 base respectively, with 7 bases between them. CDR3 length equals 14 residues. Germline CDR1 reads SGHVS; CDR2 reads FQNEAQ. The CDR3 sequence: CASSLGRRNTEAFF. In nucleotides, the CDR3 is TGTGCCAGCAGCTTAGGACGTCGGAACACTGAAGCTTTCTTT. Based on the CDR3 plus reference TRBV7-8 and TRBJ1-1, the full variable domain is GAGVSQSPRYKVAKRGQDVALRCDPISGHVSLFWYQQALGQGPEFLTYFQNEAQLDKSGLPSDRFFAERPEGSVSTLKIQRTQQEDSAVYLCASSLGRRNTEAFFGQGTRLTVV.

This chain uses TRBV18 with TRBJ1-2; possibly TRBD1 for D (5 bases). The CDR3 has 14 amino acids. Germline assignment: CDR1 KGHSH and CDR2 LQKENI. V dropped 1 base and J dropped 6 bases, with 12 bases sitting between them. CDR3 in amino acids: CASSPQGIGDGYTF. The DNA for the CDR3 is TGTGCCAGCTCACCACAGGGAATAGGGGATGGCTACACCTTC.

The CDR3 coding sequence is TGTGCCAGCAACCCTATCCCGAGCAACAATGAGCAGTTCTTC. This sequence encodes CASNPIPSNNEQFF. This chain connects TRBV5-4 to TRBJ2-1, with no clear D. The germline gives CDR1 SGHNT, CDR2 YYREEE (reference sequence). The CDR3 runs 14 residues. Trimming removed 6 bases from V and 5 bases from J, with 15 bases in between.

The V gene is TRBV7-6, the J gene TRBJ1-3; 7 positions agree with TRBD1. V shed 5 bases and J 4 bases; nucleotides not matched to a gene: 2. CDR1 and CDR2 from the germline V gene are SGHVS and FNYEAQ. The CDR3 runs to 13 residues. CDR3 in amino acids: CASSADRGNTIYF. The CDR3 DNA is TGTGCCAGCAGCGCGGACAGGGGAAACACCATATATTTT.

The J gene is TRBJ2-7, the V gene TRBV5-1; D unclear. The germline V gene has CDR1 SGHRS and CDR2 YFSETQ. The V end lost 2 bases, the J end lost 0 bases, and 12 bases lay between the germline ends. CDR3 length: 15 amino acids. The CDR3 here is CASSFDLDHSYEQYF. In nucleotides, the CDR3 is TGCGCCAGCAGCTTCGATCTGGACCACTCCTACGAGCAGTACTTC.